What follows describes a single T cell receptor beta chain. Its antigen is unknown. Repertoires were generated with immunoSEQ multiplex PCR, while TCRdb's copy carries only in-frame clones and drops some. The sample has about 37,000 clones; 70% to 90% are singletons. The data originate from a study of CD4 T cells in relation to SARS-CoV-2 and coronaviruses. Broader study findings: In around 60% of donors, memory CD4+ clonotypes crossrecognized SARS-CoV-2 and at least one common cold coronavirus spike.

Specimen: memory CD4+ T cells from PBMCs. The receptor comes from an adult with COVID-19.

The CDR3: CASSQRSGDTQYF. The CDR3 coding sequence is TGTGCCAGCAGCCAAAGGTCCGGAGATACGCAGTATTTT. The V call is TRBV7-2, the J call TRBJ2-3; no reliable D call. This CDR3 has 13 amino acids. CDR1 and CDR2 (germline): SGHTA, FQGNSA. With 5 bases removed from V and 5 bases from J, the gap between germline ends came to 11 bases.